Below, 21 T cell receptor beta chains from the same sample are listed, as sequenced in a study of brain T cells in children with intractable seizures. Noted time point: blood from clinic visit 5 months post-surgery; TSC patient then seizure free. Sequencing was performed with immunoSEQ multiplex PCR; in TCRdb, only in-frame clones are kept and a portion is missing. The sample lists around 340,000 clones; 85% to 95% were seen once. Sequenced material: peripheral blood, taken approximately 5 months after surgery. These receptors all stem from a boy under three years old with tuberous sclerosis and intractable seizures.

The V and J genes are TRBV10-1 and TRBJ2-3; tentative D call: TRBD1 (5 bases). Looked up from germline, CDR1 is WNHNN and CDR2 is SYGVQD (reference sequence). The CDR3 length is 14 residues. V shed 3 bases and J shed 4 bases, with 11 bases lying between them. The CDR3, as DNA: TGCGCCAGCAGTGATCACAGGAACGCAGATACGCAGTATTTT. Encoded protein: CASSDHRNADTQYF.

This chain connects TRBV25-1 to TRBJ1-6; the D gene is possibly TRBD1 (6 bases). The CDR3 spans 15 residues. V lost 0 bases and J lost 5, with 8 bases in between. The germline CDR1 and CDR2 sequences are MGHDK and SYGVNS. CDR3 loop: CASSEYKGDNSPLHF. The CDR3 bases are TGTGCCAGCAGTGAATACAAGGGGGATAATTCACCCCTCCACTTT. The full variable domain, with the rest looked up from reference TRBV25-1 and TRBJ1-6, is EADIYQTPRYLVIGTGKKITLECSQTMGHDKMYWYQQDPGMELHLIHYSYGVNSTEKGDLSSESTVSRIRTEHFPLTLESARPSHTSQYLCASSEYKGDNSPLHFGNGTRLTVT.

The rearrangement joins TRBV7-9 to TRBJ2-3; 7 bases line up with TRBD2. CDR3 length: 16 residues. The trim removed 2 bases at V and 4 bases at J, leaving 9 bases unmatched. Germline-derived CDR1 and CDR2 are SEHNR and FQNEAQ (reference sequence). The CDR3 DNA is TGTGCCAGCAGCTTATGGGCGGGGGAGGAGGCAGATACGCAGTATTTT. Amino acids: CASSLWAGEEADTQYF.

The V and J genes are TRBV6-2 or TRBV6-3 and TRBJ1-1; 10 bases align to TRBD1. V gave up 2 bases and J gave up 5 bases; unmatched junction bases: 5. This CDR3 region has 15 residues. CDR1 MNHEY and CDR2 SVGEGT come from the germline V gene. The CDR3 loop reads CASSYRDRGLTEAFF. CDR3 DNA: TGTGCCAGCAGTTACCGGGACAGGGGATTAACTGAAGCTTTCTTT.

The V call is TRBV6-5, the J call TRBJ1-5; D perhaps matches TRBD1 (5 bases). Germline V gene lookup returns CDR1 MNHEY and CDR2 SVGAGI. V was cut by 6 bases and J by 3 bases, with 15 bases left in between. The CDR3 is 15 residues long. CDR3 DNA sequence: TGTGCCAGCAGCTCAGGGAGCTTCCCCAATCAGCCCCAGCATTTT. As protein: CASSSGSFPNQPQHF.

The chain is built from TRBV11-1 and TRBJ1-3; D not resolved. The CDR3 sequence is 14 residues long. The V gene's germline CDR1 is SGHAT and CDR2 FQDESV (reference sequence). Trimming removed 3 bases at V and 2 bases at J, with 8 bases between. CDR3 sequence: CASSFDGTGNTIYF. In DNA, the CDR3 is TGTGCCAGCAGCTTTGACGGAACTGGAAACACCATATATTTT.

This chain uses TRBV29-1 with TRBJ2-2; either TRBD1 or TRBD2 may fit D (5 bases each). The germline V gene has CDR1 SQVTM and CDR2 ANQGSEA. Trimming removed 2 bases from V and 8 bases from J, with 15 bases in between. The CDR3 extends over 14 amino acids. In DNA form, the CDR3 reads TGCAGCGTTGAAATGTGGGGACGCGCAGGGGAGCTGTTTTTT. Translated, it gives CSVEMWGRAGELFF.

V usage is TRBV27 and J usage is TRBJ1-5; weak D call: TRBD1 (6 bases). Trimming left V 8 bases short and J 1 base short, with 15 bases between. The germline gives CDR1 MNHEY, CDR2 SMNVEV (reference sequence). The CDR3 spans 15 residues. Here the CDR3 DNA reads TGTGCCAGCGGTCTCCAACAGGGAAGCAATCAGCCCCAGCATTTT. Its translation is CASGLQQGSNQPQHF.

J is TRBJ2-5 and V is TRBV27, with a tentative D call TRBD2 (6 bases). The CDR3 extends over 13 amino acids. V shed 5 bases and J shed 4 bases, with 11 bases lying between them. CDR1 is MNHEY, CDR2 SMNVEV, per germline (reference sequence). CDR3 residues: CASSPGTGETQYF. The CDR3 DNA reads as TGTGCCAGCAGTCCAGGGACTGGAGAGACCCAGTACTTC.

CDR3 sequence: CASSGSLGNEQFF. For the CDR3, the DNA is TGCGCCAGCAGTGGGTCCCTGGGGAATGAGCAGTTCTTC. This chain joins TRBV10-1 and TRBJ2-1; D ambiguous. CDR1 and CDR2 from the germline V gene are WNHNN and SYGVQD (reference sequence). The CDR3 is 13 residues long. V was shortened by 4 bases and J by 7 bases, with 11 bases between the two germline ends.

This clone is a singleton in its sample. This sequence joins TRBV5-1 and TRBJ2-3, with 9 bases aligning to TRBD2. This CDR3 has 15 residues. Germline V gene data show CDR1 as SGHRS and CDR2 as YFSETQ. V shed 1 base, J shed 3 bases, and the junction held 3 bases outside the gene matches. The CDR3 DNA is TGCGCCAGCAGCTTGCGGCGGGAGGGGACAGATACGCAGTATTTT. This translates into CASSLRREGTDTQYF. The variable domain in full, with the rest retrieved from reference TRBV5-1 and TRBJ2-3, is KAGVTQTPRYLIKTRGQQVTLSCSPISGHRSVSWYQQTPGQGLQFLFEYFSETQRNKGNFPGRFSGRQFSNSRSEMNVSTLELGDSALYLCASSLRREGTDTQYFGPGTRLTVL.

The chain couples TRBV19 to TRBJ1-5; weak D call: TRBD1 (5 bases). V lost 3 bases and J 6 bases, leaving 9 bases between the germline ends. Germline lookup yields CDR1 LNHDA and CDR2 SQIVND (reference sequence). The CDR3 is made up of 13 amino acids. The CDR3 protein is CASSIVDSQPQHF. CDR3 nucleotide sequence: TGTGCCAGTAGTATTGTTGACAGTCAGCCCCAGCATTTT.

The V call is TRBV6-5, the J call TRBJ1-1; 8 bases fit TRBD1. This CDR3 comprises 15 residues. Germline V lookup: CDR1 MNHEY, CDR2 SVGAGI. V shed 6 bases, J shed 4 bases, and the junction held 10 bases outside the gene matches. CDR3 sequence: CASSPDRGGGTEAFF. The CDR3 coding sequence is TGTGCCAGCAGCCCAGACAGGGGAGGTGGCACTGAAGCTTTCTTT.

The chain uses TRBV7-9 and TRBJ2-7, with D perhaps matching TRBD1 (6 bases). V was clipped by 3 bases and J by 3 bases, with 18 bases between them. This CDR3 comprises 16 residues. Germline-derived CDR1 and CDR2 are SEHNR and FQNEAQ (reference sequence). The CDR3 protein is CASSFSSIQGLYEQYF. Here the CDR3 DNA reads TGTGCCAGCAGCTTCTCCTCTATCCAGGGGCTCTACGAGCAGTACTTC.

This rearrangement joins TRBV6-5 to TRBJ2-1; 9 bases are shared with TRBD1. V gave up 10 bases and J gave up 6 bases; unmatched junction bases: 10. This CDR3 has 14 residues. Germline assignment: CDR1 MNHEY and CDR2 SVGAGI. CDR3 coding DNA: TGTGCCACAAAATCCGGGACAGGGTCCAATGAGCAGTTCTTC. Amino acid sequence: CATKSGTGSNEQFF.

This rearrangement joins TRBV4-2 to TRBJ2-5; 11 bases fit TRBD1. Germline CDR1 reads LGHNA; CDR2 reads YNFKEQ. Trimming took 3 bases from V and 5 from J; bases not matched to a gene: 8. There are 16 residues in the CDR3. CDR3 DNA sequence: TGTGCCAGCAGCCAGGACGGACAGGGGGCAGGGGAGACCCAGTACTTC. Its protein product is CASSQDGQGAGETQYF.

This clone has just one count. CDR3 loop: CASSYGRTEQFF. CDR3 nucleotide sequence: TGTGCCAGCAGCTACGGGAGAACTGAGCAGTTCTTC. The gene calls are TRBV7-9 and TRBJ2-1, with D possibly being TRBD2 (6 bases). The CDR3 covers 12 residues. V was trimmed by 4 bases and J by 9 bases, leaving 10 bases between them. CDR1 is SEHNR and CDR2 is FQNEAQ in the germline V gene (reference sequence). Full variable domain (rest looked up from reference TRBV7-9 and TRBJ2-1): DTGVSQNPRHKITKRGQNVTFRCDPISEHNRLYWYRQTLGQGPEFLTYFQNEAQLEKSRLLSDRFSAERPKGSFSTLEIQRTEQGDSAMYLCASSYGRTEQFFGPGTRLTVL.

This clone was picked up one time. The chain has TRBV7-9 and TRBJ2-5, with 7 bases fitting TRBD2. Unmatched junction bases numbered 8, after V lost 6 bases and J lost 1 base. Germline CDR1 is SEHNR and CDR2 is FQNEAQ (reference sequence). The CDR3 sequence is 15 residues long. CDR3: CASSPTSSGQETQYF. The CDR3 DNA reads as TGTGCCAGCAGTCCTACTTCTAGCGGCCAAGAGACCCAGTACTTC.

The J gene is TRBJ1-4, the V gene TRBV5-1; D not certain. V was cut by 4 bases and J by 0 bases, with 19 bases left in between. The germline gives CDR1 SGHRS, CDR2 YFSETQ. The CDR3 length is 18 residues. The CDR3 loop is CASSPSIQTAATNEKLFF. The CDR3 coding sequence is TGCGCCAGCAGCCCATCCATCCAGACGGCAGCAACTAATGAAAAACTGTTTTTT.

This sequence joins TRBV11-3 and TRBJ2-1; 8 positions match TRBD1. The CDR3 is made up of 13 amino acids. V lost 4 bases to trimming and J lost 6 bases; unmatched junction nucleotides: 2. The germline gives CDR1 SGHNT, CDR2 YENEEA. The CDR3 loop reads CASSYGQGNEQFF. CDR3 nucleotide sequence: TGTGCCAGCAGCTACGGACAGGGCAATGAGCAGTTCTTC. The full variable domain, its missing parts supplied by reference TRBV11-3 and TRBJ2-1, is EAGVVQSPRYKIIEKKQPVAFWCNPISGHNTLYWYLQNLGQGPELLIRYENEEAVDDSQLPKDRFSAERLKGVDSTLKIQPAELGDSAVYLCASSYGQGNEQFFGPGTRLTVL.

This chain links TRBV2 with TRBJ1-2, with D unresolved. In germline, CDR1 is SNHLY, CDR2 FYNNEI. The length of the CDR3 is 15 residues. Between the trimmed V and J ends, which lost 2 bases and 4 bases, there was a span of 14 bases. The CDR3 spells CASSEQVLGSYGYTF. The CDR3 nucleotides read TGTGCCAGCAGTGAACAGGTCCTGGGGAGCTATGGCTACACCTTC.